This entry features one T cell receptor beta chain sequence. Its target is unknown. The ends were cut back, 3 bases at V and 8 bases at J, with 8 bases in the middle. Germline V gene lookup returns CDR1 MNHNS and CDR2 SASEGT. This CDR3 is 12 amino acids long. This record belongs to a study of T cell responses to AZD1222 COVID-19 vaccine. Study in general: Some second doses came at about 4 weeks and others at about 12 weeks; these were pooled. Points from the study as a whole: Only a handful of AZD1222 recipients, more than five in all, had baseline seropositivity. Mapped onto spike, vaccine-associated CD4 TCRs spanned it and were dominant at 160-218 and 743-854. Recipients of two AZD1222 doses showed rising Spike-specific TCR breadth and depth.

Data came from immunoSEQ multiplex PCR; TCRdb stores just in-frame clones and leaves some out. The sample includes about 100,000 clones, about 87% of them seen just once. This receptor was obtained from an adult in good health. The chain has TRBV6-1 and TRBJ2-1; the D is unclear. The specimen comprised peripheral blood, sampled on day 0 of AZD1222 vaccination. The CDR3 DNA follows: TGTGCCAGCAGTGATGTGACCGATGAGCAGTTCTTC. This encodes CASSDVTDEQFF.